The 5 T cell receptor beta chains given below trace back to one sample, sequenced in a study of regulatory T cells in long-lasting Graves disease. Time point of the sample: newly diagnosed GD, antithyroid drugs for less than 3 months. Generation of the TCR library employed RNA extracted from PBMCs. Building the TCR beta libraries relied on iRepertoire HTBI primers, and CDR3 regions underwent Arm-PCR. MiXCR, run by TCRdb on the multiplex PCR reads, gives a single entry per CDR3 protein. This repertoire shows 420,000 or so distinct CDR3 sequences, less than 20% found once; its top ten account for about 25%. The sample was also linked to a second study, of T cells in Graves' hyperthyroidism and ophthalmopathy.

This material consisted of peripheral blood mononuclear cells (PBMCs), taken at new diagnosis, from a patient treated with antithyroid drugs. The receptors come from a woman in her late teens or twenties with Graves disease.

This clonotype was seen only a few times. This rearrangement joins TRBV7-8 to TRBJ1-5; 10 bases line up with TRBD1. Per the germline V gene, CDR1 is SGHVS and CDR2 is FQNEAQ. Trimming took 5 bases from V and 5 from J; bases not matched to a gene: 9. This CDR3 comprises 16 residues. Here the CDR3 DNA reads TGTGCCAGCAGCACCCAGACAGGGGGCGGTCATCAGCCCCAGCATTTT. It codes for CASSTQTGGGHQPQHF.

The rearrangement uses TRBV5-1 and TRBJ1-5; the D gene is possibly TRBD1 (5 bases). Germline V lookup: CDR1 SGHRS, CDR2 YFSETQ. Trimming took off 1 base at V and 5 bases at J, with 10 bases between the two ends. The CDR3 runs 14 residues. CDR3: CASSLSGNDQPQHF. DNA of the CDR3: TGCGCCAGCAGCTTGTCAGGGAATGATCAGCCCCAGCATTTT.

Many counts were recorded for this clonotype. This chain connects TRBV20-1 to TRBJ2-1, with TRBD1 identical over 7 bases. This CDR3 region has 14 residues. Looked up from germline, CDR1 is DFQATT and CDR2 is SNEGSKA (reference sequence). The V gene end was trimmed by 3 bases and the J gene end by 4 bases; junction bases not matched to a gene: 6. In nucleotides, the CDR3 is TGCAGTGCTAGCAACAGGGGTTTGTACAATGAGCAGTTCTTC. Translated: CSASNRGLYNEQFF.

The chain joins TRBV10-3 to TRBJ1-5; no firm D call. The CDR3 totals 14 residues. CDR1 is ENHRY, CDR2 SYGVKD, per germline. Trimming stripped 5 bases from V and 3 bases from J, with 11 bases between. The CDR3 sequence is CAISQERSNQPQHF. In nucleotides, the CDR3 is TGTGCCATCAGTCAGGAAAGGTCCAATCAGCCCCAGCATTTT.

At least ten counts were recorded for this clonotype. The gene calls are TRBV29-1 and TRBJ2-5, with a tentative D call TRBD1 (6 bases). This CDR3 comprises 12 residues. V lost 7 bases to trimming and J lost 1 base, with 10 bases between them. Per the germline V gene, CDR1 is SQVTM and CDR2 is ANQGSEA. For the CDR3, the DNA is TGCAGCGCTGGGGGCGGCCAAGAGACCCAGTACTTC. Translating gives CSAGGGQETQYF. Looking up the rest from reference TRBV29-1 and TRBJ2-5 gives the full variable domain: SAVISQKPSRDICQRGTSLTIQCQVDSQVTMMFWYRQQPGQSLTLIATANQGSEATYESGFVIDKFPISRPNLTFSTLTVSNMSPEDSSIYLCSAGGGQETQYFGPGTRLLVL.